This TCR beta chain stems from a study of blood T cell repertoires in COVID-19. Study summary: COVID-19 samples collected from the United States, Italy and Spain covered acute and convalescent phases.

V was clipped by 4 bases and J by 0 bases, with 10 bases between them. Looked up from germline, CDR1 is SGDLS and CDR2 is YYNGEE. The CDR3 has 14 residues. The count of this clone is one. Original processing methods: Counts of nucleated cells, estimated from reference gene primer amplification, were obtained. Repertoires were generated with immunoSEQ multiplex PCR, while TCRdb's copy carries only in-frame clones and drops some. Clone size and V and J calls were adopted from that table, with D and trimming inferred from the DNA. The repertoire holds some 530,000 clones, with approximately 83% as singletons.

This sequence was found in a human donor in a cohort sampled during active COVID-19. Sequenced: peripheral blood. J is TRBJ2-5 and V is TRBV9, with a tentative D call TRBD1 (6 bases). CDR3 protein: CASSFTGYQETQYF. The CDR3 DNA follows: TGTGCCAGCAGCTTTACAGGGTACCAAGAGACCCAGTACTTC.